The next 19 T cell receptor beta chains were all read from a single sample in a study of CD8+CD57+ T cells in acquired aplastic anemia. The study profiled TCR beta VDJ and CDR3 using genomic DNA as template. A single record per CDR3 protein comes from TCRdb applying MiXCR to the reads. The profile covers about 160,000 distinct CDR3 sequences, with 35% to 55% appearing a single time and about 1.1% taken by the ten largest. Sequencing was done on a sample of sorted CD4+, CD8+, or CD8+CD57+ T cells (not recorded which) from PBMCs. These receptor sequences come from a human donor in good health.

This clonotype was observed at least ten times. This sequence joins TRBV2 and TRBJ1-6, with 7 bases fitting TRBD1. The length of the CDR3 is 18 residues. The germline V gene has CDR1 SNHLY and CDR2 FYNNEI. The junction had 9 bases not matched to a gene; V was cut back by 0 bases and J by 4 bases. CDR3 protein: CASSEALRGGGYNSPLHF. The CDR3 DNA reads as TGTGCCAGCAGTGAAGCGCTTCGAGGGGGCGGATATAATTCACCCCTCCACTTT.

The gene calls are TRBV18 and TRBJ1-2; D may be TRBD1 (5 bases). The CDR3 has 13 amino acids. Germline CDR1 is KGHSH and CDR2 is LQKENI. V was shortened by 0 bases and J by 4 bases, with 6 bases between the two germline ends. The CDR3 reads CASSPPDSYGYTF. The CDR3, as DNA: TGTGCCAGCTCACCACCTGACAGCTATGGCTACACCTTC.

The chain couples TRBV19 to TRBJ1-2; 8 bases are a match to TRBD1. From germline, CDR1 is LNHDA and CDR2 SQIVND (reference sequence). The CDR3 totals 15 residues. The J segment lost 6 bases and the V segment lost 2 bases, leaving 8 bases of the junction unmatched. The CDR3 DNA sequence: TGTGCCAGTAGTATAAACGGACAGGGAGGAGATGGCTACACCTTC. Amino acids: CASSINGQGGDGYTF.

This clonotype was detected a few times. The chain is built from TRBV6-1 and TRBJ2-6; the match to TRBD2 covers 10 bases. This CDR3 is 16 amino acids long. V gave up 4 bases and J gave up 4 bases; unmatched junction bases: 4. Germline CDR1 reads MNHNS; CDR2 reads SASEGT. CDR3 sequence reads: CASSGAGGAGANVLTF. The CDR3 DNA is TGTGCCAGCAGTGGAGCGGGGGGGGCCGGGGCCAACGTCCTGACTTTC.

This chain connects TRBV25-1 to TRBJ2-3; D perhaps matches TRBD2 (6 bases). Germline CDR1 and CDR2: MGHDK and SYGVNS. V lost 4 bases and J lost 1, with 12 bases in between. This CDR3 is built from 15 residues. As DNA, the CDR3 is TGTGCCAGCAGTGCTAGGAGGGCCGGCACAGATACGCAGTATTTT. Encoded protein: CASSARRAGTDTQYF.

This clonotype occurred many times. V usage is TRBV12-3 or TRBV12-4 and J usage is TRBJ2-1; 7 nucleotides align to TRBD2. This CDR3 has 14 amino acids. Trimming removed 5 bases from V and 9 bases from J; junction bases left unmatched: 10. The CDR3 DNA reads TGTGCCAGCAGTCTCGGAAGCGGGATTCCTGAGCAGTTCTTC. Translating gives CASSLGSGIPEQFF.

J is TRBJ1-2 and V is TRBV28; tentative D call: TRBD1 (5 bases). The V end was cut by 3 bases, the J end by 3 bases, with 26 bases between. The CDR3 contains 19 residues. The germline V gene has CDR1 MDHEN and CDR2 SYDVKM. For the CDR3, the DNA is TGTGCCAGCAGTTTTGGTCTTAGGTACGGGGGGAGGAAGGACTATGGCTACACCTTC. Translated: CASSFGLRYGGRKDYGYTF.

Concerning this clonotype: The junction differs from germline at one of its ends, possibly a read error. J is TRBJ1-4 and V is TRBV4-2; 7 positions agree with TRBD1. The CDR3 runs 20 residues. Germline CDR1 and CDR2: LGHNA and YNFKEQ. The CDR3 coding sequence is TGTGCCAACAGCCTACCTACATTTGACAGGGAGGTTGCAACTAATGAAAAACTGTTTTTT. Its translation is CANSLPTFDREVATNEKLFF.

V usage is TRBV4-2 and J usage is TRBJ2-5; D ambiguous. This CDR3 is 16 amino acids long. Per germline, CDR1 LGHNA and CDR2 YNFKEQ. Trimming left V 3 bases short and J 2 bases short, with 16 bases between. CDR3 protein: CASSQRGQSPQETQYF. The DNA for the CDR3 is TGTGCCAGCAGCCAGCGCGGCCAATCTCCGCAAGAGACCCAGTACTTC.

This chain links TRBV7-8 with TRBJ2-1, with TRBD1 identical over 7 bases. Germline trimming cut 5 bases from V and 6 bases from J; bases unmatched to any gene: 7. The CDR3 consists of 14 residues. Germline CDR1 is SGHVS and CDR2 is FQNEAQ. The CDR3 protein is CASSPGQVLNEQFF. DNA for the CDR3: TGTGCCAGCAGCCCCGGACAGGTGCTCAATGAGCAGTTCTTC.

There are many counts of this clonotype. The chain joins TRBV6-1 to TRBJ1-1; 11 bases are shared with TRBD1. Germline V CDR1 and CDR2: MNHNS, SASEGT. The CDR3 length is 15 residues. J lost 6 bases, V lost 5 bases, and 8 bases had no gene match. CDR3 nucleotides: TGTGCCAGCAGTACCAGGACAGGGGGCTGGGCTGAAGCTTTCTTT. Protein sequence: CASSTRTGGWAEAFF.

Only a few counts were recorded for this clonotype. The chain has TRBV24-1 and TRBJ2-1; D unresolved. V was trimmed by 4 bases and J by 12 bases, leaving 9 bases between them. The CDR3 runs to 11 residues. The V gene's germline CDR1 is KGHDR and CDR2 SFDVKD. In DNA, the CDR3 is TGTGCCACCAGTGACGGCCCTCGGCAGTTCTTC. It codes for CATSDGPRQFF.

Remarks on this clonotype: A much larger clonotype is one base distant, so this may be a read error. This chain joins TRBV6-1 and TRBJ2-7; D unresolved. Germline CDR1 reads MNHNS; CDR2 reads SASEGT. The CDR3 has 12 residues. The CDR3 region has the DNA TGTGCCAGCATCTACGCCCCCTACGAGCAGCACTTC. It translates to CASIYAPYEQHF.

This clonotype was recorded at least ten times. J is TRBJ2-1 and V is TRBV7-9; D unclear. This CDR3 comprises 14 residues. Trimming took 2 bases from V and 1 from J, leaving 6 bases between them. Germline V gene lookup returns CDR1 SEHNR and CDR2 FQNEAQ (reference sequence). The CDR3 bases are TGTGCCAGCAGCTTATTGGGGTCCTACAATGAGCAGTTCTTC. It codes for CASSLLGSYNEQFF.

CDR3 region: CASNPGEDETQYF. The DNA for the CDR3 is TGTGCCAGCAACCCAGGGGAGGATGAGACCCAGTACTTC. J is TRBJ2-5 and V is TRBV2, with D tentatively TRBD1 or TRBD2 (6 bases each). V was cut by 7 bases and J by 5 bases, with 14 bases left in between. CDR1 is SNHLY and CDR2 is FYNNEI in the germline V gene. This CDR3 has 13 amino acids.

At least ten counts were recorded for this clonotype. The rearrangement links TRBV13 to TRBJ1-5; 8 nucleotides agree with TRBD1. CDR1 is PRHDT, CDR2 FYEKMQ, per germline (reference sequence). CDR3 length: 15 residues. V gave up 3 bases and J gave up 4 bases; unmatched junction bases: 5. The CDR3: CASSLGTGGNQPQHF. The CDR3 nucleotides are TGTGCCAGCAGCTTGGGTACAGGGGGAAATCAGCCCCAGCATTTT.

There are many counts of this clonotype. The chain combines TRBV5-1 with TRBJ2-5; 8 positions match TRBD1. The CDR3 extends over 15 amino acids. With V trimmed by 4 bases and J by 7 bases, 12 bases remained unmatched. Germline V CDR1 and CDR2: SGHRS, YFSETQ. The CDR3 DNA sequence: TGCGCCAGCAGCGAGACCCAGGGGGCCCCGGGGACCCAGTACTTC. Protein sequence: CASSETQGAPGTQYF.

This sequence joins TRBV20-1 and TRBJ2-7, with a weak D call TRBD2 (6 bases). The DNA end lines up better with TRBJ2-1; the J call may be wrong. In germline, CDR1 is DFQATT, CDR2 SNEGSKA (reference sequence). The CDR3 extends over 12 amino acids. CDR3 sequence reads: CSARVRDWEQFF. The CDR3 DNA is TGCAGTGCTAGGGTCCGGGACTGGGAGCAGTTCTTC.

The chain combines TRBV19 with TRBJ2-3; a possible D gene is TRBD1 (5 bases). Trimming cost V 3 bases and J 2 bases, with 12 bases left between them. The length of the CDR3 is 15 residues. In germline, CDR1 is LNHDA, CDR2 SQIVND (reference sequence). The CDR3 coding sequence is TGTGCCAGTAGTATTACCAGGGATTCCACAGATACGCAGTATTTT. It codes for CASSITRDSTDTQYF.